This TCR beta chain was sequenced for a study of molecular identifiers for immune sequencing clone quantification. Regarding the study as a whole: Spiked TCR RNA from one Jurkat cell reportedly showed up when mixed among 950,000 to 1,000,000 naive cells.

This clonotype was counted only a few times. Antigen unknown. Bulk libraries came from a prior protocol with listed TCR primers. Using its own MiXCR run on the PCR reads, TCRdb lists one record per CDR3 protein. The sample holds 90,000 or so distinct CDR3 sequences, 20% to 30% seen once. Germline loops: CDR1 MNHEY, CDR2 SMNVEV (reference sequence). The V gene lost 4 bases and the J gene lost 2 bases, with 8 bases spanning the gap. The CDR3 covers 13 residues. With 10%, 30% or 50% of RNA, roughly 17,000 to 1,000,000 naive CD8 T cells were sequenced. Sequenced sample: naive CD8+ T cells from blood, with Jurkat cell RNA spiked in. As for subset: FACS-sorted CD8+CD4-CCR7+CD45RA+ naive T cells. The V gene is TRBV27, the J gene TRBJ1-1, with D unclear. This receptor was identified in a human donor in good health. Some libraries in this study had Jurkat cell RNA spiked in. CDR3: CASSSRLNTEAFF. The CDR3 DNA reads TGTGCCAGCAGTTCTCGCCTAAACACTGAAGCTTTCTTT.